The next 30 T cell receptor beta chains were all read from a single sample in a study of blood T cells in healthy people across ages. The second PCR ran roughly 7 to 12 cycles with a sample-barcoded 5' primer and J-beta primers. MiXCR was run by TCRdb on the 5' RACE reads, yielding one entry per CDR3 protein. Of more than 800,000 distinct CDR3 sequences detected, roughly 26% appear once; the ten largest clones hold roughly 17%. Input material: blood. Source of these receptors: a woman of 80 years or more in good health.

This clonotype came up a few times. This chain links TRBV14 with TRBJ2-3; D is undetermined. V gave up 1 base and J gave up 6 bases, with 5 bases separating them. The CDR3 is made up of 12 amino acids. Germline V gives CDR1 SGHDN, CDR2 FVKESK. DNA for the CDR3: TGTGCCAGCAGCCAAGCGAGGGATACGCAGTATTTT. It specifies CASSQARDTQYF.

This clonotype was seen many times. This chain connects TRBV6-6 to TRBJ2-3; possibly TRBD2 for D (5 bases). The V end lost 6 bases, the J end lost 1 base, and 17 bases lay between the germline ends. The CDR3 sequence is 16 residues long. The germline CDR1 and CDR2 sequences are MNHNY and SVGAGI (reference sequence). The CDR3 reads CASRLANRPGTDTQYF. The CDR3 DNA sequence: TGTGCCAGCAGGCTAGCAAATCGGCCCGGCACAGATACGCAGTATTTT.

This clonotype was seen a single time. The gene calls are TRBV20-1 and TRBJ2-5; D call uncertain. Germline V gives CDR1 DFQATT, CDR2 SNEGSKA (reference sequence). Trimming pared 3 bases from V and 1 base from J, leaving 15 bases between. This CDR3 is 15 amino acids long. Written as DNA, the CDR3 is TGCAGTGCTAGGGGTTCCTCAGGCCTCCAAGAGACCCAGTACTTC. Protein: CSARGSSGLQETQYF.

This clonotype was counted many times. The chain has TRBV5-1 and TRBJ2-1, with 8 bases fitting TRBD2. Per germline, CDR1 SGHRS and CDR2 YFSETQ. The CDR3 spans 15 residues. V was clipped by 3 bases and J by 2 bases; unmatched bases: 4. CDR3 amino acids: CASSSTSGAYNEQFF. The CDR3, as DNA: TGCGCCAGCAGCTCCACTAGCGGAGCCTACAATGAGCAGTTCTTC.

Points on this clonotype: A read error may produce the germline difference seen at one junction end. CDR3 sequence reads: CASSFRLAGSSDAQYF. The CDR3 DNA follows: TGTGCCAGCAGTTTTAGACTAGCGGGGTCCTCAGATGCGCAGTATTTT. This rearrangement joins TRBV12-3 or TRBV12-4 to TRBJ2-3; 11 bases are shared with TRBD2. The CDR3 sequence is 16 residues long.

The rearrangement joins TRBV5-1 to TRBJ2-2, with D tentatively TRBD1 or TRBD2 (6 bases each). V lost 7 bases, J lost 4 bases, and 14 bases lay in between. Germline lookup yields CDR1 SGHRS and CDR2 YFSETQ. This CDR3 has 14 residues. The CDR3 DNA reads as TGCGCCAGCCTTTCCAGGGGAGGCACCGGGGAGCTGTTTTTT. This encodes CASLSRGGTGELFF.

This clonotype was recorded a few times. The V call is TRBV6-2 or TRBV6-3, the J call TRBJ1-1; D gene uncertain. Trimming pared 5 bases from V and 1 base from J, leaving 8 bases between. Germline CDR1 and CDR2: MNHEY and SVGEGT. This CDR3 is 13 amino acids long. This CDR3 is CASSQRSNTEAFF. DNA for the CDR3: TGTGCCAGCAGTCAACGGTCGAACACTGAAGCTTTCTTT.

The chain is built from TRBV11-3 and TRBJ2-1, with 11 bases fitting TRBD2. With 4 bases clipped from V and 7 bases from J, the junction kept 6 bases outside the gene matches. Germline V gene lookup returns CDR1 SGHNT and CDR2 YENEEA. The CDR3 totals 15 residues. Here the CDR3 reads CASSYSGGGSNEQFF. The CDR3 DNA sequence: TGTGCCAGCAGCTATAGCGGGGGGGGGAGTAATGAGCAGTTCTTC.

This clonotype came up a few times. The rearrangement joins TRBV12-3 or TRBV12-4 to TRBJ1-5; D gene ambiguous. Deletions cut 5 bases from V and 2 bases from J, with 10 bases between. The CDR3 is made up of 14 amino acids. DNA for the CDR3: TGTGCCAGCAGTGTCACCTTGGGCAATCAGCCCCAGCATTTT. It is translated as CASSVTLGNQPQHF.

This clonotype was detected a few times. A much larger clone lies one base from this, so it may be a read error. The chain links TRBV3-1 to TRBJ2-7; no reliable D call. The V and J ends lost 1 base and 7 bases respectively, with 14 bases between them. Germline V lookup: CDR1 LGHDT, CDR2 YNNKEL (reference sequence). The length of the CDR3 is 14 residues. The CDR3 coding sequence is TGTGCCAGCAGCCAAGCGACAAACTACAATGAGCAGTACTTC. Encoded protein: CASSQATNYNEQYF.

The CDR3: CASSLRGRGSDGYTF. The CDR3 DNA reads TGTGCCAGCAGTCTTCGGGGCCGAGGGAGTGATGGCTACACCTTC. This chain links TRBV27 with TRBJ1-2, with a tentative D call TRBD1 (5 bases). The CDR3 consists of 15 residues. The ends were cut back, 5 bases at V and 6 bases at J, with 19 bases in the middle. From germline, CDR1 is MNHEY and CDR2 SMNVEV (reference sequence).

This clonotype was observed many times. V usage is TRBV4-3 and J usage is TRBJ1-2, with TRBD1 matching over 12 bases. V lost 4 bases, J lost 8 bases, and 14 bases stayed unmatched. This CDR3 contains 17 residues. The germline CDR1 and CDR2 sequences are LGHNA and YSLEER. The chain's CDR3 is CASSRPGQGAMTAGYTF. In nucleotides, the CDR3 is TGCGCCAGCAGCCGTCCGGGACAGGGGGCGATGACCGCCGGCTACACCTTC.

V is TRBV2 and J is TRBJ1-2, with 7 bases lining up with TRBD1. The trim removed 7 bases at V and 1 base at J, leaving 9 bases unmatched. The CDR3 is made up of 15 amino acids. In germline, CDR1 is SNHLY, CDR2 FYNNEI. The CDR3 DNA is TGTGCCAGCACCCTTGGATCAGGGGGTAACTATGGCTACACCTTC. Translation: CASTLGSGGNYGYTF.

In its sample, this clonotype was seen many times. The rearrangement joins TRBV30 to TRBJ2-5, with 12 positions matching TRBD1. In germline, CDR1 is GTSNPN, CDR2 SVGIG (reference sequence). The CDR3 length is 17 residues. With V trimmed by 0 bases and J by 2 bases, 7 bases remained unmatched. CDR3 region: CAWSVGGTGGRQETQYF. The CDR3 DNA reads as TGTGCCTGGAGTGTAGGGGGGACAGGGGGCCGTCAAGAGACCCAGTACTTC.

This clonotype turned up a few times. A read error may be the cause here, since a much bigger clone is one base away. J is TRBJ2-1 and V is TRBV5-1; D is possibly TRBD1 (5 bases). The end of the DNA aligns better with TRBJ2-7, so the J call may be wrong. This CDR3 is built from 14 residues. Per the germline V gene, CDR1 is SGHRS and CDR2 is YFSETQ. CDR3 bases: TGCGCCAGCAGCTTGGACAGGCAATACAATGAGCAGTACTTC. The encoded protein is CASSLDRQYNEQYF.

The chain has TRBV4-2 and TRBJ1-2, with D hard to call. The CDR3 totals 15 residues. V was clipped by 0 bases and J by 6 bases, with 14 bases between them. The germline V gene encodes CDR1 LGHNA and CDR2 YNFKEQ. CDR3 residues: CASSQDNAVGNGYTF. CDR3 DNA sequence: TGTGCCAGCAGCCAAGATAACGCGGTCGGGAATGGCTACACCTTC.

The chain couples TRBV5-1 to TRBJ1-1; 8 nucleotides align to TRBD1. This CDR3 comprises 14 residues. V lost 0 bases, J lost 5 bases, and 3 bases stayed unmatched. Germline V gene sequence: CDR1 SGHRS, CDR2 YFSETQ. Here the CDR3 DNA reads TGCGCCAGCAGCTTGGGGACAGGGAAGACTGAAGCTTTCTTT. Protein sequence: CASSLGTGKTEAFF. The full variable domain, with the rest looked up from reference TRBV5-1 and TRBJ1-1, is KAGVTQTPRYLIKTRGQQVTLSCSPISGHRSVSWYQQTPGQGLQFLFEYFSETQRNKGNFPGRFSGRQFSNSRSEMNVSTLELGDSALYLCASSLGTGKTEAFFGQGTRLTVV.

As concerns this clonotype: With a much larger clone just one base away, this may be a read error. The chain couples TRBV12-3 or TRBV12-4 to TRBJ2-3, with a weak D call TRBD2 (5 bases). This CDR3 is 13 amino acids long. In DNA form, the CDR3 reads TGTGCCGCTAAAGCAGGAGGCACAGATATGCAGTATTTT. This encodes CAAKAGGTDMQYF.

This clonotype showed up many times. The chain recombines TRBV25-1 with TRBJ2-5; D gene uncertain. The CDR3 spans 16 residues. The ends were cut back, 2 bases at V and 4 bases at J, with 17 bases in the middle. The germline CDR1 and CDR2 sequences are MGHDK and SYGVNS. CDR3 in DNA: TGTGCCAGCAGTGAAGGTGCGCGAAGGGTCGGAGAGACCCAGTACTTC. Translation: CASSEGARRVGETQYF.

This clonotype appeared many times. V is TRBV7-2 and J is TRBJ2-1; the D gene is possibly TRBD1 (6 bases). The germline gives CDR1 SGHTA, CDR2 FQGNSA. The CDR3 is 16 amino acids. The V end lost 6 bases, the J end lost 8 bases, and 23 bases lay between the germline ends. The chain's CDR3 is CASSRTGLGASYEQFF. In nucleotides, the CDR3 is TGTGCCAGCAGTCGTACAGGGCTTGGGGCAAGCTATGAGCAGTTCTTC. Drawing the rest from reference TRBV7-2 and TRBJ2-1, the complete variable domain is GAGVSQSPSNKVTEKGKDVELRCDPISGHTALYWYRQSLGQGLEFLIYFQGNSAPDKSGLPSDRFSAERTGGSVSTLTIQRTQQEDSAVYLCASSRTGLGASYEQFFGPGTRLTVL.

On this clonotype: This may be a read error, as it is one base from a much larger clone. The chain carries TRBV3-1 and TRBJ2-4; D is ambiguous. With the DNA end fitting TRBJ2-7 better, the J assignment may be wrong. CDR3 size: 16 residues. Germline CDR1 and CDR2: LGHDT and YNNKEL (reference sequence). CDR3 sequence reads: CASSQGCGRLIYEQYF. The DNA for the CDR3 is TGTGCCAGCAGCCAAGGTTGTGGCAGACTCATCTACGAGCAGTACTTC.

Concerning this clonotype itself: This may come from a read error, since a much larger clone is one base off. Here the CDR3 reads CSVRDAGQGAGIQYF. The CDR3 DNA reads TGCAGTGTTAGAGATGCCGGACAGGGGGCAGGCATTCAGTACTTC. The genes are TRBV20-1 and TRBJ2-4, with 11 bases matching TRBD1. Per germline, CDR1 DFQATT and CDR2 SNEGSKA (reference sequence). The CDR3 length is 15 residues.

This clonotype has just a few counts. A clone one base away is much larger, so this may be a read error. The rearrangement uses TRBV3-1 and TRBJ2-7, with no clear D. The CDR3 contains 13 residues. Germline CDR1 LGHDT, CDR2 YNNKEL (reference sequence). Trimming left V 0 bases short and J 6 bases short, with 9 bases between. The CDR3 nucleotides read TGTGCCAGCAGCCAAGAGGGTAGTGCCGAGCAGTACTTC. Protein product: CASSQEGSAEQYF.

This clonotype was seen once. Since a much larger clone is just one base distant, this may be a read error. The V and J genes are TRBV10-1 and TRBJ1-2; D is unclear. CDR1 and CDR2 (germline): WNHNN, SYGVQD (reference sequence). There are 15 residues in the CDR3. The CDR3 sequence is CANSESAWAKGGYTF. The DNA for the CDR3 is TGCGCCAACAGTGAGTCGGCTTGGGCGAAGGGCGGCTACACCTTC.

V gene TRBV5-1 combines with J gene TRBJ2-1; the D gene is possibly TRBD2 (7 bases). Trimming shortened V by 3 bases and J by 5 bases, and 15 bases separated the two germline ends. Germline V CDR1 and CDR2: SGHRS, YFSETQ. The CDR3 runs 15 residues. CDR3 bases: TGCGCCAGCAGCTGGGGAGGGGGGGATCACAATGAGCAGTTCTTC. It codes for CASSWGGGDHNEQFF.

The V call is TRBV3-1, the J call TRBJ2-3; 11 nucleotides align to TRBD2. The CDR3 consists of 17 residues. J gave up 4 bases and V 0 bases, and 6 bases lay outside the gene matches. Per germline, CDR1 LGHDT and CDR2 YNNKEL (reference sequence). CDR3 bases: TGTGCCAGCAGCCAAGATAAACTAGCGGGGGTCGCAGATACGCAGTATTTT. Encoded protein: CASSQDKLAGVADTQYF.

This rearrangement joins TRBV9 to TRBJ2-7, with TRBD2 matching 8 bases. Germline V gene data show CDR1 as SGDLS and CDR2 as YYNGEE. This CDR3 contains 15 residues. V was pared by 0 bases and J by 5 bases, with 7 bases of the junction left unmatched. CDR3 in amino acids: CASSVAAGGSNEQYF. The CDR3 coding sequence is TGTGCCAGCAGCGTAGCCGCGGGGGGCTCGAACGAGCAGTACTTC.

This clonotype was counted a few times. The CDR3 protein is CASSTLEPDTQYF. The CDR3 DNA is TGTGCCAGCTCAACTCTAGAGCCAGATACGCAGTATTTT. The chain links TRBV18 to TRBJ2-3; D gene unclear. Looked up from germline, CDR1 is KGHSH and CDR2 is LQKENI. The length of the CDR3 is 13 residues. V was trimmed by 5 bases and J by 4 bases, leaving 10 bases between them.

In this sample, this clonotype turned up many times. The rearrangement links TRBV3-1 to TRBJ2-7; TRBD1 aligns across 10 bases. After removal of 1 base from V and 3 bases from J, the junction contained 3 bases not matched to a gene. CDR1 is LGHDT and CDR2 is YNNKEL in the germline V gene (reference sequence). The CDR3 runs to 15 residues. CDR3 loop: CASSQVGTGVYEQYF. CDR3 sequence (DNA): TGTGCCAGCAGCCAAGTGGGGACAGGGGTCTACGAGCAGTACTTC.

J is TRBJ2-3 and V is TRBV12-3 or TRBV12-4; 7 nucleotides align to TRBD2. The junction had 8 bases not matched to a gene; V was cut back by 6 bases and J by 2 bases. CDR3 length: 15 amino acids. The CDR3 loop reads CASSSFGGTTDTQYF. CDR3 sequence (DNA): TGTGCCAGCAGCTCGTTCGGGGGGACCACAGATACGCAGTATTTT.